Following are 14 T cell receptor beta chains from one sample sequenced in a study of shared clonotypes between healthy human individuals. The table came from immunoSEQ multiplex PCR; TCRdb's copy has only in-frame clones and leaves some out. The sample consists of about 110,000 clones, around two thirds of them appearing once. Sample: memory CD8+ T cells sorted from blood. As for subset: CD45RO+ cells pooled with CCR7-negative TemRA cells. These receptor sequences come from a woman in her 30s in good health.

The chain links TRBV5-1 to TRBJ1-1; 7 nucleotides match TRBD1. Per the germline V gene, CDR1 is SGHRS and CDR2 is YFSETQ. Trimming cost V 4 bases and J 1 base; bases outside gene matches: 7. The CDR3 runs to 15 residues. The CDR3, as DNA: TGCGCCAGCAGCCTTCGACAGGGTTGGAACACTGAAGCTTTCTTT. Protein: CASSLRQGWNTEAFF.

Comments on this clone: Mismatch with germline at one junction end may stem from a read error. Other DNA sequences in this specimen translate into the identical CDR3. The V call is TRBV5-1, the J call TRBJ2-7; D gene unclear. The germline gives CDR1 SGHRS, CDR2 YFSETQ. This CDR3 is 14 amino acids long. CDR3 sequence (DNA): TGTGCCAGCAGCTTGGAAGGGCCCCCTTACGAGCAGTACTTC. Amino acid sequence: CASSLEGPPYEQYF.

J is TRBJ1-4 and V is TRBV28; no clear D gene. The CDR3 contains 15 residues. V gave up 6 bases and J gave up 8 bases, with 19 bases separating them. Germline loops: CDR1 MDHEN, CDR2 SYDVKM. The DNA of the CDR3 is TGTGCCAGCAGACGTCAGATTCTTCTTGGGGAAAAACTGTTTTTT. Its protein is CASRRQILLGEKLFF.

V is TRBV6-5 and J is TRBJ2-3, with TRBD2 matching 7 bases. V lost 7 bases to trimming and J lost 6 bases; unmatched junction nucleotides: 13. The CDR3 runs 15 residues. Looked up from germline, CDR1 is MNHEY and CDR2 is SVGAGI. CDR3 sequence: CASKRGFDGSDTQYF. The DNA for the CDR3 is TGTGCCAGCAAGCGGGGATTCGACGGGTCCGATACGCAGTATTTT.

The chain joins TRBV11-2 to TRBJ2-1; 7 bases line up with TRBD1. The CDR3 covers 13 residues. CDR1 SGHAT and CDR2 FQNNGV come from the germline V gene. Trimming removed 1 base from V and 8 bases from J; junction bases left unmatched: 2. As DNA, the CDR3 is TGTGCCAGCAGCTTAGGAGGGGGCGATGAGCAGTTCTTC. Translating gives CASSLGGGDEQFF.

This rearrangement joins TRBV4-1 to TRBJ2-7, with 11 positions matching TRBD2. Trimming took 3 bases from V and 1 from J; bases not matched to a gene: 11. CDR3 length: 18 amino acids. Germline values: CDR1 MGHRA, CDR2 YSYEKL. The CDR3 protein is CASSHAGTGTSGSYEQYF. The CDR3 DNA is TGCGCCAGCAGCCACGCTGGAACCGGGACTAGCGGTTCCTACGAGCAGTACTTC.

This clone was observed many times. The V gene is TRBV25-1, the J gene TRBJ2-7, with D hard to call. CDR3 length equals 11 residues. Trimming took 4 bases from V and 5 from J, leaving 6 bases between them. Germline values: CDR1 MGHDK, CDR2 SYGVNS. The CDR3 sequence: CASSVSNEQYF. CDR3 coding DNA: TGTGCCAGCAGTGTATCGAACGAGCAGTACTTC.

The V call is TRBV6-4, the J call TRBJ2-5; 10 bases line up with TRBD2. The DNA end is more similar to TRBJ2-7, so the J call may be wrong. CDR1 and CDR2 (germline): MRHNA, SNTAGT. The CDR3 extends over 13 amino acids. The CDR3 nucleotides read TGTGCCAGACGCCTAGCGGGAGCCTACGAGCAGTACTTC. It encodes CARRLAGAYEQYF.

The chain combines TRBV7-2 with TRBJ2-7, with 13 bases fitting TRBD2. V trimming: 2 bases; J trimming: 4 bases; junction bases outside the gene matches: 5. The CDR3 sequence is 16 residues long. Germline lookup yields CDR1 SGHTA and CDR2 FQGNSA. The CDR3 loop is CASSLNLGLAGYEQYF. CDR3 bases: TGTGCCAGCAGCTTAAATTTGGGACTAGCGGGATACGAGCAGTACTTC.

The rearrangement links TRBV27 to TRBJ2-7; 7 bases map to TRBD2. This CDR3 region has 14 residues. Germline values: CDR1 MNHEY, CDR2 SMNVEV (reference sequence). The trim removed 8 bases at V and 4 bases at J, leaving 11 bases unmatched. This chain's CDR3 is CASQAGSPFYEQYF. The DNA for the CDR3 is TGTGCCAGCCAAGCGGGGTCCCCCTTTTACGAGCAGTACTTC.

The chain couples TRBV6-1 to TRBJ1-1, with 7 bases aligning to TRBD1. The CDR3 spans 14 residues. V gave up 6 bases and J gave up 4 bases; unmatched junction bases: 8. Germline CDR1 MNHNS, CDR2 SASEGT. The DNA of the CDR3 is TGTGCCAGCAGAGACAGGGCTTGGGGCACTGAAGCTTTCTTT. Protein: CASRDRAWGTEAFF.

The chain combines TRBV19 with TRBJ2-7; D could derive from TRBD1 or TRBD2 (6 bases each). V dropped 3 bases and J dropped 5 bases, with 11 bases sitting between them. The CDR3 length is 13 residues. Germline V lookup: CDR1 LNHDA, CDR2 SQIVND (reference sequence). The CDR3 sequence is CASSIWGADEQYF. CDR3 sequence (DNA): TGTGCCAGTAGTATTTGGGGGGCCGACGAGCAGTACTTC.

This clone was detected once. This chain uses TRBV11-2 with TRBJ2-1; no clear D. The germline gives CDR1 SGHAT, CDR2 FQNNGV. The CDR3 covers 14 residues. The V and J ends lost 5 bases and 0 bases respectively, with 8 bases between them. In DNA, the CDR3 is TGTGCCAGCAGCCCCTACAGCTCCTACAATGAGCAGTTCTTC. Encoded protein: CASSPYSSYNEQFF.

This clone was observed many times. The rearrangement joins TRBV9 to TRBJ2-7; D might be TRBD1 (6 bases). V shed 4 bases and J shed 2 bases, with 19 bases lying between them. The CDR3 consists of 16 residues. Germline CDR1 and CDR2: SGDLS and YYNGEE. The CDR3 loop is CASSLNTGTPPYEQYF. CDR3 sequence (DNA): TGTGCCAGCAGCCTCAATACCGGGACACCACCCTACGAGCAGTACTTC.